Below, one T cell receptor (beta chain) is given with its context. The method was immunoSEQ multiplex PCR; TCRdb's version includes in-frame clones alone and lacks a portion of them. The sample holds 82,000 or so clones, over 90% seen once. This record comes from a study of control samples from healthy donors and cancer patients. The CDR3 runs to 16 residues. V and J are TRBV21-1 and TRBJ1-5. TRBV21-1 is a pseudogene. The TCR sequence derives from a woman in her late teens or twenties in good health. Sequenced: blood. The DNA of the CDR3 is TGTGCCAGCAGCAAAGGGGGGGACGGGGGCAATCAGCCCCAGCATTTT. Translated: CASSKGGDGGNQPQHF.